The present entry profiles one TCR beta chain with its context. Antigen specificity is unknown. The sample comes from a study of shared clonotypes between healthy human individuals. Study-wide results and limits: The four-donor shared clonotypes exceeded non-shared clonotypes in generation probability, with non-shared ones scoring lower. Only blood was sampled, and tissue TCR repertoires likely differ from blood ones. How much donors shared clonotypes was expected to be affected by sequencing depth.

Germline values: CDR1 MDHEN, CDR2 SYDVKM. The CDR3 contains 14 residues. Trimming removed 3 bases at V and 9 bases at J, with 17 bases between. The protocol was immunoSEQ multiplex PCR, while the TCRdb copy is restricted to in-frame clones and leaves out a portion. The table includes under 650,000 clones, about 96% detected once. This sequence was found in a woman aged 25 to 39 in good health. The rearrangement uses TRBV28 and TRBJ1-1, with D possibly being TRBD1 (5 bases). Sequenced sample: naive CD4+ T cells sorted from blood. Subset in this sample: CD45RA+ positively selected. The DNA of the CDR3 is TGTGCCAGCAGTTTGCAAACCGGGGCTTTCAAAGCTTTCTTT. It yields the protein CASSLQTGAFKAFF.